A selection of T cell receptor beta chains follows, all from one sample in a study of blood T cell repertoires in COVID-19. Here immunoSEQ multiplex PCR was the method, and the copy in TCRdb shows in-frame clones only, minus some. The profile shows around 220,000 clones, 65% to 90% of them singletons. The specimen was peripheral blood. The receptors were gathered from a woman at least 80 years old with active or convalescent COVID-19. Both conserved end residues are part of each CDR3. A D gene is named only where the DNA matches it firmly. Some rows mark clone size as missing; the rest say once, few, many or name a class of expanded clone.

d_gene | j_gene | v_gene | abundance | CDR3aa | CDR3nt
TRBD2 | TRBJ2-5 | TRBV3-1/TRBV3-2 | . | CASRELASGSGETQYF | TGTGCCAGCAGGGAATTGGCTAGCGGGAGCGGCGAGACCCAGTACTTC
. | TRBJ2-5 | TRBV19 | . | CASSIDRLTGQETQYF | TGTGCCAGTAGTATAGATAGGTTGACAGGTCAAGAGACCCAGTACTTC
TRBD1 | TRBJ2-2 | TRBV5-8 | . | CASSLTGARTGELFF | TGTGCCAGCAGCCTAACAGGGGCCCGCACCGGGGAGCTGTTTTTT
TRBD1 | TRBJ1-4 | TRBV29-1 | . | CSVGGQANEKLFF | TGCAGCGTTGGCGGACAGGCTAATGAAAAACTGTTTTTT
TRBD2 | TRBJ2-5 | TRBV7-2 | . | CASSLGTQLAGVQETQYF | TGTGCCAGCAGCTTAGGGACCCAACTAGCGGGGGTACAAGAGACCCAGTACTTC
. | TRBJ1-1 | TRBV5-6 | . | CASSLNTQNTEAFF | TGTGCCAGCAGCTTGAACACCCAGAACACTGAAGCTTTCTTT
TRBD1 | TRBJ1-4 | TRBV10-3 | . | CAISQGDEKLFF | TGTGCCATCAGCCAGGGGGACGAAAAACTGTTTTTT
TRBD1 | TRBJ2-2 | TRBV9 | . | CASSAGGHTGELFF | TGTGCCAGCAGCGCAGGGGGCCACACCGGGGAGCTGTTTTTT
. | TRBJ2-3 | TRBV30 | . | CAWGQSTDTQYF | TGTGCCTGGGGACAGAGCACAGATACGCAGTATTTT
. | TRBJ1-5 | TRBV5-1 | . | CASSLDGVSNQPQHF | TGCGCCAGCAGCTTGGACGGGGTCAGCAATCAGCCCCAGCATTTT
. | TRBJ1-2 | TRBV24-1 | . | CATSDTDTNYGYTF | TGTGCCACCAGTGACACCGACACGAACTATGGCTACACCTTC
. | TRBJ1-2 | TRBV5-1 | . | CASSLVYRDVDGYTF | TGCGCCAGCAGCTTGGTGTACAGGGATGTCGATGGCTACACCTTC
TRBD2 | TRBJ2-2 | TRBV6-6 | . | CASSFRLAGGAGPTGELFF | TGTGCCAGCAGCTTCAGACTAGCGGGAGGGGCCGGCCCGACCGGGGAGCTGTTTTTT
. | TRBJ2-1 | TRBV5-1 | . | CASSIGTLVKPSYNEQFF | TGCGCCAGCAGCATCGGGACACTAGTAAAACCTTCCTACAATGAGCAGTTCTTC
. | TRBJ1-3 | TRBV3-1/TRBV3-2 | . | CASSVTGQHSGNTIYF | TGTGCCAGCAGCGTCACCGGACAGCACTCTGGAAACACCATATATTTT
. | TRBJ1-1 | TRBV24-1 | once | CATGGDLNTEAFF | TGTGCCACAGGGGGGGACTTGAACACTGAAGCTTTCTTT
. | TRBJ2-3 | TRBV6-1 | . | CASSELVPHTDTQYF | TGTGCCAGCAGTGAACTAGTTCCCCACACAGATACGCAGTATTTT